This T cell receptor beta chain comes out of a study of blood T cell repertoires in COVID-19. Germline V gives CDR1 MGHDK, CDR2 SYGVNS. There are 16 residues in the CDR3. V shed 3 bases and J shed 0 bases, with 11 bases lying between them. The protocol was immunoSEQ multiplex PCR, while the TCRdb copy is restricted to in-frame clones and leaves out a portion. The sample has about 220,000 clones, approximately 90% seen once. What was sequenced was PBMCs or T cells enriched from blood (not recorded which). The TCR sequence derives from a woman between 18 and 30 years old in a cohort exposed to, infected with or recovered from COVID-19 (not recorded which). The V gene is TRBV25-1, the J gene TRBJ2-2; D is possibly TRBD1 (6 bases). The CDR3 here is CASSDRGHANTGELFF. The CDR3 DNA reads as TGTGCCAGCAGTGATAGGGGACACGCGAACACCGGGGAGCTGTTTTTT.